These 2 T cell receptor beta chains originate from one sample sequenced in a study of T cell responses to AZD1222 COVID-19 vaccine. The method was immunoSEQ multiplex PCR; TCRdb's version includes in-frame clones alone and lacks a portion of them. The table shows 99,000 or so clones, with 85% to 95% occurring only once. Sequencing was performed on peripheral blood, taken on day 0 of AZD1222 vaccination. The receptors here all came from an adult in good health.

The chain combines TRBV20-1 with TRBJ2-7; TRBD2 agrees at 7 bases. The V gene end was trimmed by 5 bases and the J gene end by 2 bases; junction bases not matched to a gene: 0. CDR1 and CDR2 from the germline V gene are DFQATT and SNEGSKA (reference sequence). This CDR3 region has 11 residues. The CDR3 region has the DNA TGCAGTGCTGGGACTACCTACGAGCAGTACTTC. It specifies CSAGTTYEQYF.

This rearrangement joins TRBV24-1 to TRBJ2-1; D is perhaps TRBD2 (6 bases). The CDR3 contains 14 residues. Germline values: CDR1 KGHDR, CDR2 SFDVKD. V was shortened by 6 bases and J by 8 bases, with 16 bases between the two germline ends. CDR3 protein: CATSPGSINDEQFF. CDR3 bases: TGTGCCACCAGTCCCGGGAGTATAAACGATGAGCAGTTCTTC.